Each of the 26 T cell receptor beta chains below was sequenced from the same sample in a study of blood T cell repertoires in COVID-19. TCRdb's table, derived via immunoSEQ multiplex PCR, lists solely in-frame clones and lacks some. Of approximately 140,000 clones in the sample, 70% to 90% are singletons; the top ten hold approximately 8%. The specimen was peripheral blood. These receptors were collected from a woman in her sixties with COVID-19, enrolled during active disease.

The chain uses TRBV9 and TRBJ1-5, with 8 bases lining up with TRBD1. The germline V gene has CDR1 SGDLS and CDR2 YYNGEE. V was pared by 0 bases and J by 8 bases, with 4 bases of the junction left unmatched. This CDR3 region has 14 residues. Here the CDR3 DNA reads TGTGCCAGCAGCGTAGGGACAGGGTTGGAGCCCCAGCATTTT. This codes for CASSVGTGLEPQHF.

V is TRBV7-3 and J is TRBJ2-5; 10 bases map to TRBD1. Germline trimming cut 5 bases from V and 2 bases from J; bases unmatched to any gene: 5. The CDR3 loop spans 15 amino acids. Germline-derived CDR1 and CDR2 are SGHTA and FQGTGA. The CDR3 loop is CASSPGTGAQETQYF. The CDR3 coding sequence is TGTGCCAGCAGCCCGGGGACAGGGGCACAAGAGACCCAGTACTTC. The full variable domain, with the rest looked up from reference TRBV7-3 and TRBJ2-5, is GAGVSQTPSNKVTEKGKYVELRCDPISGHTALYWYRQSLGQGPEFLIYFQGTGAADDSGLPNDRFFAVRPEGSVSTLKIQRTERGDSAVYLCASSPGTGAQETQYFGPGTRLLVL.

The chain couples TRBV2 to TRBJ2-3; 12 nucleotides align to TRBD2. Germline V gene data show CDR1 as SNHLY and CDR2 as FYNNEI. Trimming at V came to 4 bases and at J to 0 bases, leaving 5 bases not matched to a gene. The CDR3 is made up of 17 amino acids. CDR3 DNA: TGTGCCAGCAGTGCGGGACTAGCGGGCTTAAGCACAGATACGCAGTATTTT. Translated: CASSAGLAGLSTDTQYF.

This sequence joins TRBV3-1 (or the pseudogene TRBV3-2) and TRBJ2-7; TRBD1 agrees at 9 bases. The germline V gene encodes CDR1 LGHDT and CDR2 YNNKEL (reference sequence). The V segment lost 4 bases and the J segment 7 bases; nucleotides outside the gene matches: 8. The CDR3 has 14 residues. In DNA form, the CDR3 reads TGTGCCAGCAGCCGACTAACAGGGGGCGGGGAGCAGTACTTC. It encodes CASSRLTGGGEQYF.

This clone was observed a single time. This chain joins TRBV30 and TRBJ1-4; possibly TRBD1 for D (6 bases). Trimming removed 2 bases from V and 7 bases from J, with 14 bases in between. CDR3 size: 14 residues. CDR1 and CDR2 (germline): GTSNPN, SVGIG (reference sequence). The CDR3 region has the DNA TGTGCCTGGAGTATTGGAGGGGGGGGTGAAAAACTGTTTTTT. Amino acids: CAWSIGGGGEKLFF.

The CDR3 spells CASSYSRGQGTEAFF. CDR3 nucleotides: TGTGCCAGCAGTTACTCGCGTGGACAGGGAACTGAAGCTTTCTTT. This chain joins TRBV6-5 and TRBJ1-1; 8 bases align to TRBD1. Germline CDR1 is MNHEY and CDR2 is SVGAGI. J was trimmed by 5 bases and V by 0 bases; bases with no gene match: 5. The CDR3 loop spans 15 amino acids.

This clone appeared a few times. This chain connects TRBV10-1 to TRBJ1-4; a possible D gene is TRBD1 (5 bases). This CDR3 has 14 residues. The V end lost 0 bases, the J end lost 4 bases, and 6 bases lay between the germline ends. CDR1 is WNHNN, CDR2 SYGVQD, per germline (reference sequence). The CDR3 spells CASSESTDNEKLFF. In nucleotides, the CDR3 is TGCGCCAGCAGTGAGTCGACAGATAATGAAAAACTGTTTTTT.

The chain has TRBV6-1 and TRBJ1-5; D unresolved. CDR1 is MNHNS, CDR2 SASEGT, per germline. Trimming removed 2 bases from V and 4 bases from J, with 15 bases in between. The CDR3 covers 16 residues. DNA of the CDR3: TGTGCCAGCAGTGAACCGGTCGGGGTCCAAAATCAGCCCCAGCATTTT. Protein product: CASSEPVGVQNQPQHF.

V usage is TRBV19 and J usage is TRBJ1-2; D is undetermined. Looked up from germline, CDR1 is LNHDA and CDR2 is SQIVND (reference sequence). The CDR3 runs to 12 residues. V dropped 4 bases and J dropped 4 bases, with 7 bases sitting between them. The CDR3 sequence: CASSKEFYGYTF. In DNA form, the CDR3 reads TGTGCCAGTAGTAAGGAGTTCTATGGCTACACCTTC.

This clone was counted a single time. The chain carries TRBV11-1 and TRBJ2-5, with 10 bases fitting TRBD2. V shed 6 bases, J shed 4 bases, and the junction held 8 bases outside the gene matches. The CDR3 spans 15 residues. The germline V gene encodes CDR1 SGHAT and CDR2 FQDESV (reference sequence). Here the CDR3 reads CASRPEAGGRETQYF. The CDR3 DNA reads as TGTGCCAGCAGACCCGAAGCGGGGGGGCGAGAGACCCAGTACTTC.

The chain carries TRBV5-1 and TRBJ2-3; 9 nucleotides match TRBD1. Germline V lookup: CDR1 SGHRS, CDR2 YFSETQ. This CDR3 region has 15 residues. V was pared by 0 bases and J by 2 bases, with 1 base of the junction left unmatched. This CDR3 is CASSLGTGVTDTQYF. The CDR3 nucleotides read TGCGCCAGCAGCTTGGGGACAGGGGTCACAGATACGCAGTATTTT.

The table lists this clone with a count of one. This rearrangement joins TRBV19 to TRBJ2-1, with 8 bases lining up with TRBD2. The CDR3 has 17 residues. The J segment lost 5 bases and the V segment lost 5 bases, leaving 14 bases of the junction unmatched. Germline V CDR1 and CDR2: LNHDA, SQIVND (reference sequence). DNA for the CDR3: TGTGCCAGTAGTTATAGGACTAGCCGCAGATTCGACAATGAGCAGTTCTTC. Protein: CASSYRTSRRFDNEQFF.

This clone was detected only once. This rearrangement joins TRBV30 to TRBJ1-6, with D unclear. Trimming removed 6 bases at V and 13 bases at J, with 7 bases between. Germline lookup yields CDR1 GTSNPN and CDR2 SVGIG (reference sequence). The CDR3 covers 9 residues. In DNA, the CDR3 is TGTGCCTGCCTAAATCCCCTCCACTTT. Translated: CACLNPLHF.

This clone came up once. The CDR3 here is CASSLGNTGTFTDTQYF. CDR3 coding DNA: TGTGCCAGCAGCTTAGGAAACACCGGGACATTCACAGATACGCAGTATTTT. The chain is built from TRBV11-3 and TRBJ2-3, with a possible D match to TRBD1 (6 bases). CDR1 and CDR2 from the germline V gene are SGHNT and YENEEA. The V end lost 1 base, the J end lost 2 bases, and 16 bases lay between the germline ends. This CDR3 comprises 17 residues.

The genes are TRBV2 and TRBJ2-7; D possibly corresponds to TRBD1 (6 bases). The V end lost 5 bases, the J end lost 5 bases, and 16 bases lay between the germline ends. Germline CDR1 reads SNHLY; CDR2 reads FYNNEI. This CDR3 contains 14 residues. CDR3: CASSLQGFTDEQYF. DNA of the CDR3: TGTGCCAGCAGTCTACAGGGTTTCACGGACGAGCAGTACTTC.

The chain carries TRBV5-1 and TRBJ2-6, with D maybe TRBD1 (5 bases). From germline, CDR1 is SGHRS and CDR2 YFSETQ. Trimming removed 0 bases at V and 0 bases at J, with 7 bases between. This CDR3 spans 16 amino acids. The CDR3 DNA sequence: TGCGCCAGCAGCTTGGTTGACAGCTCTGGGGCCAACGTCCTGACTTTC. Translation: CASSLVDSSGANVLTF.

The chain joins TRBV3-1 (or the pseudogene TRBV3-2) to TRBJ2-7; 9 bases are a match to TRBD1. The CDR3 has 15 amino acids. Germline-derived CDR1 and CDR2 are LGHDT and YNNKEL (reference sequence). The J segment lost 4 bases and the V segment lost 4 bases, leaving 8 bases of the junction unmatched. The CDR3 reads CASSLPPGQGYEQYF. Written as DNA, the CDR3 is TGTGCCAGCAGCCTCCCCCCGGGACAGGGATACGAGCAGTACTTC.

J is TRBJ1-1 and V is TRBV7-8; D is uncertain. CDR1 SGHVS and CDR2 FQNEAQ come from the germline V gene. CDR3 length: 13 residues. The V end lost 1 base, the J end lost 1 base, and 4 bases lay between the germline ends. CDR3 DNA sequence: TGTGCCAGCAGCTTAGGTCAGAACACTGAAGCTTTCTTT. Translated, it gives CASSLGQNTEAFF.

The rearrangement links TRBV7-9 to TRBJ2-1; D gene uncertain. This CDR3 region has 12 residues. Germline V CDR1 and CDR2: SEHNR, FQNEAQ (reference sequence). V was trimmed by 1 base and J by 9 bases, leaving 7 bases between them. CDR3 region: CASSLVAAEQFF. Written as DNA, the CDR3 is TGTGCCAGCAGCTTAGTAGCCGCTGAGCAGTTCTTC. The whole variable domain, filled in from reference TRBV7-9 and TRBJ2-1, reads DTGVSQNPRHKITKRGQNVTFRCDPISEHNRLYWYRQTLGQGPEFLTYFQNEAQLEKSRLLSDRFSAERPKGSFSTLEIQRTEQGDSAMYLCASSLVAAEQFFGPGTRLTVL.

V usage is TRBV11-3 and J usage is TRBJ2-1; a possible D gene is TRBD1 (5 bases). Germline V lookup: CDR1 SGHNT, CDR2 YENEEA. Trimming stripped 0 bases from V and 9 bases from J, with 9 bases between. The CDR3 is 13 amino acids. CDR3 sequence: CASSLDSRGEQFF. The DNA of the CDR3 is TGTGCCAGCAGCTTAGATTCTAGGGGTGAGCAGTTCTTC.

This chain uses TRBV19 with TRBJ1-2; D is possibly TRBD1 (6 bases). Trimming pared 7 bases from V and 3 bases from J, leaving 18 bases between. Germline CDR1 LNHDA, CDR2 SQIVND (reference sequence). The CDR3 has 15 amino acids. The CDR3: CASTPQGPEDYGYTF. The CDR3 DNA follows: TGTGCCAGTACCCCACAGGGTCCAGAAGACTATGGCTACACCTTC.

V and J are TRBV13 and TRBJ2-7; 8 positions agree with TRBD1. Germline assignment: CDR1 PRHDT and CDR2 FYEKMQ (reference sequence). This CDR3 region has 15 residues. J lost 7 bases, V lost 7 bases, and 15 bases had no gene match. The CDR3: CASNHAGTGYWEQYF. The CDR3 DNA is TGTGCCAGCAACCATGCCGGGACAGGATATTGGGAGCAGTACTTC.

J is TRBJ2-3 and V is TRBV5-1; D perhaps matches TRBD2 (6 bases). V was clipped by 5 bases and J by 0 bases, with 13 bases between them. This CDR3 is built from 15 residues. Germline assignment: CDR1 SGHRS and CDR2 YFSETQ. Here the CDR3 reads CASSRGTPSTDTQYF. DNA for the CDR3: TGCGCCAGCAGTCGGGGGACCCCTAGCACAGATACGCAGTATTTT.

The genes are TRBV5-6 and TRBJ1-1, with D possibly TRBD1 on 6 matching bases. The CDR3 runs 14 residues. The germline CDR1 and CDR2 sequences are SGHDT and YYEEEE. Trimming took off 5 bases at V and 7 bases at J, with 18 bases between the two ends. The CDR3 sequence is CASSLADRDNEAFF. The CDR3 DNA reads as TGTGCCAGCAGTCTTGCGGACCGGGACAATGAAGCTTTCTTT. Using reference TRBV5-6 and TRBJ1-1 for the parts outside the CDR3, the full variable domain is DAGVTQSPTHLIKTRGQQVTLRCSPKSGHDTVSWYQQALGQGPQFIFQYYEEEERQRGNFPDRFSGHQFPNYSSELNVNALLLGDSALYLCASSLADRDNEAFFGQGTRLTVV.

The chain couples TRBV6-6 to TRBJ1-2, with 8 bases fitting TRBD1. CDR1 and CDR2 (germline): MNHNY, SVGAGI (reference sequence). CDR3 length: 16 residues. Trimming cost V 2 bases and J 6 bases; bases outside gene matches: 11. CDR3 coding DNA: TGTGCCAGCAGTTACGCGCGGACAGGGTCAAAGGATGGCTACACCTTC. This translates into CASSYARTGSKDGYTF.

The CDR3 sequence: CASSLAVTQASTDTQYF. Written as DNA, the CDR3 is TGCGCCAGCAGCTTGGCGGTTACGCAAGCTAGCACAGATACGCAGTATTTT. J is TRBJ2-3 and V is TRBV5-1, with D unclear. Germline CDR1 and CDR2: SGHRS and YFSETQ. V lost 0 bases, J lost 0 bases, and 14 bases lay in between. The CDR3 sequence is 17 residues long.